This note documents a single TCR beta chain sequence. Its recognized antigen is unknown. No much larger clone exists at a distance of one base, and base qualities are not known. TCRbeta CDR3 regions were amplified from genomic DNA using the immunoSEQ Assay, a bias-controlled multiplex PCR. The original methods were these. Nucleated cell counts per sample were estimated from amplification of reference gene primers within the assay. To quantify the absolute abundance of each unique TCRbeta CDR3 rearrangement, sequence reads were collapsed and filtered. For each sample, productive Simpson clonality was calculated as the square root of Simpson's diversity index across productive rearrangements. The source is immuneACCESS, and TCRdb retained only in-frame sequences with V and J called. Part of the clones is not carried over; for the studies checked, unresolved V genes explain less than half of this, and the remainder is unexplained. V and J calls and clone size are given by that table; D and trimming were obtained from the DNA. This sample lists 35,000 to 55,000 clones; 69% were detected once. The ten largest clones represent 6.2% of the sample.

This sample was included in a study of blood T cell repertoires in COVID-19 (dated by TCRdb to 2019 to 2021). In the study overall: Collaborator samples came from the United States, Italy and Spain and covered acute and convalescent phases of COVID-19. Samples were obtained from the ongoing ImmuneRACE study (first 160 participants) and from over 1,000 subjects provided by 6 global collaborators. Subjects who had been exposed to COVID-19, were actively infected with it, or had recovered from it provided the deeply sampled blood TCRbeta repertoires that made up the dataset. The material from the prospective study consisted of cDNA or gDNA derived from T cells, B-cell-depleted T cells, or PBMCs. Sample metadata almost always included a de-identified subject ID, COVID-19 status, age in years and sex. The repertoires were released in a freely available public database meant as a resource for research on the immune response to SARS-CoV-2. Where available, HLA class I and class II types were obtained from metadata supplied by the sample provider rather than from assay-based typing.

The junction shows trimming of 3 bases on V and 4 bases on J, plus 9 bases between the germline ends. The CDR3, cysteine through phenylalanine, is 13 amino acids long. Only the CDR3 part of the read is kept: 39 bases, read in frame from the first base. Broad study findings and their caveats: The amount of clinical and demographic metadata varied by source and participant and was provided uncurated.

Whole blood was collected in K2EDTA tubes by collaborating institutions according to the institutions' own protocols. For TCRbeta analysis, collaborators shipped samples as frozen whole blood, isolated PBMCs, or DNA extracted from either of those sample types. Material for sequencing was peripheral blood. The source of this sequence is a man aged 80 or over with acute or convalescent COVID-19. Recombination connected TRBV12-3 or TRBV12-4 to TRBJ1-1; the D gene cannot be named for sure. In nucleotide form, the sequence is TGTGCCAGCAGTTTGAGGCCGGGCACTGAAGCTTTCTTT. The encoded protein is CASSLRPGTEAFF.